This TCR beta chain was recorded in a study of blood T cell repertoires in COVID-19. Whole-study context: The study drew acute and convalescent COVID-19 samples from the United States, Italy and Spain. Sources were T cells, B-cell-depleted T cells, or PBMCs; the material itself was cDNA or gDNA.

The table lists this clone with a count of one. As handled by the study authors: Using reference gene primer amplification, nucleated cell counts were estimated. This table comes from immunoSEQ multiplex PCR, and its TCRdb copy is limited to in-frame clones, with some not included. From that table come the V and J calls and clone size; the DNA was used to work out D and trimming. This table holds around 170,000 clones, roughly 90% found once. V shed 4 bases and J shed 9 bases, with 16 bases lying between them. Germline V gives CDR1 SGHDN, CDR2 FVKESK. The CDR3 contains 14 residues. This chain joins TRBV14 and TRBJ2-4, with a possible D match to TRBD1 (6 bases). Sequencing was done on a sample of peripheral blood. The clonotype originates from a man in his sixties with acute or convalescent COVID-19. The CDR3 region is CASSPRRGESIQYF. The CDR3 DNA is TGTGCCAGCAGCCCTCGCAGGGGAGAAAGCATTCAGTACTTC.